Detailed here is one TCR beta chain. This clonotype was observed a few times. What this receptor recognizes is not known. Per-base qualities were not stored, and no clone one base away is much larger. TCR beta CDR3 regions were amplified from RNA transcripts. The first round of RT-PCR for the TCR CDR3 was performed with the HTBI primer set and the Qiagen OneStep RT-PCR kit. A second multiplex PCR round built the libraries, followed by size selection and purification. The libraries were sequenced on an Illumina HiSeq2000 using paired-end 100 bp reads. Regarding the original processing steps: SOAPnuke was used to process the raw data, removing reads that contained adapters or uncalled bases, had a mean Phred below 15, or lacked an exact match to the constant primer or identifier. COPE v1.2.5 was used to merge the high-quality paired reads, and each unique nucleotide sequence was defined as a clonotype. Clonotypes were aligned to IMGT TRBV, TRBD and TRBJ reference segments using MiTCR v1.1. Only V-J combinations with frequency above 0.0001, covering 99% to 99.2% of repertoires, were analysed. The TCS score was defined as F50 (clonal expansion) divided by E x V (chaos), with BLOSUM62-based TCRdist calculated between CDR3 peptides within each V-J. Welch's t-statistics and random forest reduced around 520 V-J features to 10 to 15, which were used in a naive Bayes classifier (R e1071). The public reads were run again by TCRdb, first through fastp at Q25 and then through MiXCR, and only productive beta chains were kept. Every entry covers one CDR3 protein and lists the most common genes and DNA from its rows. It is TCRdb's table, rather than the study itself, that gives the V and J calls and clone size. The sample records about 640,000 distinct CDR3 sequences, roughly 20% of which are singletons. The ten top clones hold roughly 30% of the sample.

In the ophthalmopathy patients, disease was moderately to severely active, with a Clinical Activity Score of 3 or more, a NOSPECS grade of 4 or more, and a duration of less than 3 months. The study excluded patients with uncontrolled infections, other autoimmune diseases, pregnancy or lactation. Diagnoses were established on the basis of clinical symptoms, serum thyroxine and TRAb, thyroid ultrasound, and orbital computed tomography. PBMCs were isolated from 8 to 10 ml of fresh peripheral blood by Ficoll-Paque density gradient centrifugation. Trizol reagent was used to extract total RNA, and RNA quality was then checked on an Agilent 2100 Bioanalyzer. These data are taken from a study of T cells in Graves' hyperthyroidism and ophthalmopathy (dated by TCRdb to the late 2010s). For the study in its entirety: Peripheral blood was sampled at the time of initial diagnosis, prior to any treatment. A discovery cohort of about 100 patients, approximately 44 with Graves' ophthalmopathy and about 60 with stable Graves' hyperthyroidism, was used to find distinguishing TCR V-J signatures. An independent validation cohort of under 20 hyperthyroidism patients and 17 patients who later progressed to ophthalmopathy tested prospective prediction of ophthalmopathy. For training and testing, the 100 or so patients in the discovery cohort were randomly divided in a 7:3 ratio. In addition, the study compared T-cell repertoires in thyroid tissue and in blood from roughly six Graves' hyperthyroidism patients. After blood sampling, hyperthyroidism patients were treated with methimazole at a starting dose of 30 mg daily, and ophthalmopathy patients were treated with high-dose intravenous methylprednisolone. TCR Vbeta CDR3 sequencing of 140 or so peripheral blood samples (about 45 ophthalmopathy, 70 to 85 hyperthyroidism and roughly 17 progressor patients) is reported in the paper.

General findings and caveats noted by the study authors: Blood samples also contained most of the expanded thyroid clonotypes (frequency above 0.001), which suggests that blood repertoires may reflect thyroid immune responses. In validation, the model predicted progression to ophthalmopathy with roughly 70% sensitivity and 72% to 85% specificity, a median of 6.5 months before onset. Sample size was not statistically predetermined, and investigators were not blinded to group allocation. A 13 V-J signature model separated ophthalmopathy from stable hyperthyroidism, with nearly 90% sensitivity and 81% to 82% specificity in cross-validation and 80%/75% in testing.

V and J lose 2 bases and 0 bases, and a span of 11 bases separates them. CDR1 is given as SGHRS and CDR2 as YFSETQ, both from the germline V gene. The CDR3 spans 15 residues, from the cysteine through the phenylalanine. CDR3 DNA only is kept here, 45 bases in frame from base 1. The clonotype originates from a man aged 25-45 years with Graves' ophthalmopathy. This sequence uses TRBV5-1 and TRBJ1-1; no D gene call is confident. Source material: blood. The sequenced DNA: TGCGCCAGCAGCTTCGAAGCAGGATTGAACACTGAAGCTTTCTTT. Protein translation: CASSFEAGLNTEAFF. The CDR3, completed at both ends by the reference TRBV5-1 and TRBJ1-1 genes, gives the full variable domain KAGVTQTPRYLIKTRGQQVTLSCSPISGHRSVSWYQQTPGQGLQFLFEYFSETQRNKGNFPGRFSGRQFSNSRSEMNVSTLELGDSALYLCASSFEAGLNTEAFFGQGTRLTVV.